Listed here are 18 T cell receptor beta chains from one sample, sequenced in a study of CD8+CD57+ T cells in acquired aplastic anemia. For CDR3 and TCR beta VDJ profiling, genomic DNA was the template used. TCRdb independently ran MiXCR on the reads; one entry per CDR3 protein. The sample lists around 200,000 distinct CDR3 sequences; roughly 55% were seen once. The sample comprised sorted CD4+, CD8+, or CD8+CD57+ T cells (not recorded which) from PBMCs. The receptor source for this set is a human donor in good health.

With respect to this clonotype: At one boundary the junction diverges from the germline segment, which might be a read error. V is TRBV7-3 and J is TRBJ2-3; D may match TRBD1 or TRBD2 (5 bases each). This CDR3 is 13 amino acids long. The germline CDR1 and CDR2 sequences are SGHTA and FQGTGA. The CDR3: CAGSQGKGTTQYF. The CDR3 DNA is TGTGCCGGCAGCCAAGGCAAGGGGACTACGCAGTATTTT.

The J gene is TRBJ1-5, the V gene TRBV5-8; D possibly corresponds to TRBD1 (6 bases). This CDR3 has 15 amino acids. V was pared by 4 bases and J by 2 bases, with 13 bases between. The germline gives CDR1 SGHTS, CDR2 YDEGEE. CDR3 amino acids: CASSLGQTGNQPQHF. The CDR3 DNA reads as TGTGCCAGCAGCCTAGGACAGACTGGCAATCAGCCCCAGCATTTT. The whole variable domain, remainder taken from reference TRBV5-8 and TRBJ1-5, is EAGVTQSPTHLIKTRGQQATLRCSPISGHTSVYWYQQALGLGLQFLLWYDEGEERNRGNFPPRFSGRQFPNYSSELNVNALELEDSALYLCASSLGQTGNQPQHFGDGTRLSIL.

This clonotype was observed once. The V call is TRBV15, the J call TRBJ1-1; unclear D gene. The CDR3 runs to 14 residues. Germline CDR1 LNHNV, CDR2 YYDKDF (reference sequence). Trimming stripped 0 bases from V and 1 base from J, with 6 bases between. CDR3 coding DNA: TGTGCCACCAGCAGAGAGAGGCAGAACACTGAAGCTTTCTTT. Encoded protein: CATSRERQNTEAFF.

Comment on this clonotype: As the CDR3 is not closed by the conserved phenylalanine or tryptophan, this likely results from a read error. The chain is built from TRBV20-1 and TRBJ2-7, with TRBD1 identical over 10 bases. Germline V gene lookup returns CDR1 DFQATT and CDR2 SNEGSKA (reference sequence). CDR3 length: 15 residues. Trimming cost V 1 base and J 3 bases; bases outside gene matches: 6. CDR3 in amino acids: CSARVTGTGVYEQYP. The CDR3 DNA reads as TGCAGTGCTAGAGTCACCGGGACAGGGGTCTACGAGCAGTACCCC.

This clonotype was detected many times. This sequence joins TRBV29-1 and TRBJ2-7, with 10 bases that match TRBD1. The CDR3 covers 14 residues. Germline values: CDR1 SQVTM, CDR2 ANQGSEA. Trimming cost V 3 bases and J 7 bases; bases outside gene matches: 9. DNA of the CDR3: TGCAGCGTTGACCTGACAGGGGGCCTGCTTGAGCAGTACTTC. This gives the protein CSVDLTGGLLEQYF.

The V and J genes are TRBV5-1 and TRBJ2-7; D is perhaps TRBD2 (6 bases). CDR1 is SGHRS and CDR2 is YFSETQ in the germline V gene. The CDR3 loop spans 14 amino acids. V shed 7 bases and J shed 9 bases, with 23 bases lying between them. The chain's CDR3 is CASALSGLPTGQYF. CDR3 coding DNA: TGCGCCAGCGCCTTATCGGGACTTCCGACCGGGCAGTACTTC.

The chain combines TRBV19 with TRBJ2-2; TRBD2 might be the D (5 bases). V shed 4 bases and J shed 11 bases, with 20 bases lying between them. Per the germline V gene, CDR1 is LNHDA and CDR2 is SQIVND (reference sequence). The CDR3 totals 15 residues. Here the CDR3 DNA reads TGTGCCAGTAGTAACAAGGGAGAAGGGTTCTACGAGCTGTTTTTT. Its translation is CASSNKGEGFYELFF. The whole variable domain, remainder taken from reference TRBV19 and TRBJ2-2, is DGGITQSPKYLFRKEGQNVTLSCEQNLNHDAMYWYRQDPGQGLRLIYYSQIVNDFQKGDIAEGYSVSREKKESFPLTVTSAQKNPTAFYLCASSNKGEGFYELFFGEGSRLTVL.

The V and J genes are TRBV9 and TRBJ1-1, with D perhaps TRBD1 (5 bases). Germline V gene data show CDR1 as SGDLS and CDR2 as YYNGEE. The CDR3 extends over 14 amino acids. V was trimmed by 3 bases and J by 2 bases, leaving 11 bases between them. The CDR3 is CASSGGGINTEAFF. CDR3 nucleotide sequence: TGTGCCAGCAGCGGGGGGGGGATTAACACTGAAGCTTTCTTT.

CDR3 amino acids: CASRGQALRELFF. The CDR3 nucleotides read TGTGCCAGCAGGGGACAGGCCCTCCGGGAGCTGTTTTTT. This chain uses TRBV2 with TRBJ2-2; TRBD1 matches 8 bases. CDR3 length equals 13 residues. Germline V CDR1 and CDR2: SNHLY, FYNNEI. V dropped 6 bases and J dropped 9; count of bases not matched to a gene: 6.

The CDR3 DNA reads as TGCGCCAGCAGTGACCAGACAGGGAACAATGAGCAGTTCTTC. It translates to CASSDQTGNNEQFF. The gene calls are TRBV10-1 and TRBJ2-1; 7 positions agree with TRBD1. The CDR3 runs to 14 residues. In germline, CDR1 is WNHNN, CDR2 SYGVQD (reference sequence). Unmatched junction bases numbered 4, after V lost 3 bases and J lost 5 bases.

This clonotype was observed a single time. CDR3 sequence reads: CASKRSANTGELFF. The CDR3 DNA is TGCGCCAGCAAGCGATCGGCGAACACCGGGGAGCTGTTTTTT. The chain uses TRBV10-2 and TRBJ2-2; D is unclear. The CDR3 runs to 14 residues. The germline V and J ends were trimmed by 7 bases and 0 bases, with 9 bases remaining between them. The germline CDR1 and CDR2 sequences are WSHSY and SAAADI.

There are many counts of this clonotype. CDR3 in amino acids: CASSTRTGGTDTQYF. Written as DNA, the CDR3 is TGCGCCAGCAGCACAAGGACAGGGGGCACAGATACGCAGTATTTT. The rearrangement joins TRBV5-1 to TRBJ2-3; 9 bases line up with TRBD1. Trimming removed 4 bases from V and 1 base from J; junction bases left unmatched: 4. Germline CDR1 SGHRS, CDR2 YFSETQ. The CDR3 totals 15 residues.

This clonotype was picked up many times. The chain recombines TRBV10-2 with TRBJ1-5; maybe TRBD1 (5 bases). V lost 7 bases, J lost 0 bases, and 13 bases lay in between. CDR3 size: 15 residues. Germline V lookup: CDR1 WSHSY, CDR2 SAAADI. The CDR3 DNA is TGCGCCAGCAAAACGGGGGGGTATAGCAATCAGCCCCAGCATTTT. This codes for CASKTGGYSNQPQHF.

This chain connects TRBV7-2 to TRBJ2-1; unclear D gene. This CDR3 region has 15 residues. Between the trimmed V and J ends, which lost 7 bases and 0 bases, there was a span of 13 bases. Looked up from germline, CDR1 is SGHTA and CDR2 is FQGNSA. For the CDR3, the DNA is TGTGCCAGCACCCATTCGAGATTCTCCTACAATGAGCAGTTCTTC. The encoded protein is CASTHSRFSYNEQFF.

The genes are TRBV29-1 and TRBJ2-1, with 7 positions matching TRBD2. This CDR3 has 12 amino acids. With 6 bases clipped from V and 8 bases from J, the junction kept 7 bases outside the gene matches. CDR1 SQVTM and CDR2 ANQGSEA come from the germline V gene. The CDR3 loop reads CSVRLAGDEQFF. CDR3 sequence (DNA): TGCAGCGTAAGACTAGCCGGCGATGAGCAGTTCTTC.

The chain employs TRBV6-4 and TRBJ2-7; 8 bases agree with TRBD2. Losses at the gene ends were 2 bases for V and 3 bases for J; bases not matched to a gene: 9. Germline assignment: CDR1 MRHNA and CDR2 SNTAGT. This CDR3 contains 16 residues. This CDR3 is CASSDPRSGEYYEQYF. The DNA of the CDR3 is TGTGCCAGCAGTGACCCCCGTAGCGGGGAGTACTACGAGCAGTACTTC.

This clonotype occurred a few times. The V and J genes are TRBV15 and TRBJ2-5, with D possibly called TRBD1 or TRBD2 (5 bases each). Germline CDR1 and CDR2: LNHNV and YYDKDF (reference sequence). The V gene lost 0 bases and the J gene lost 5 bases, with 13 bases spanning the gap. This CDR3 has 15 residues. The CDR3 DNA reads TGTGCCACCAGCAGAGATTTGGGGGTAGGGGAGACCCAGTACTTC. Translating gives CATSRDLGVGETQYF.

This chain joins TRBV2 and TRBJ1-5; TRBD1 matches at 9 bases. After removal of 5 bases from V and 6 bases from J, the junction contained 8 bases not matched to a gene. Per the germline V gene, CDR1 is SNHLY and CDR2 is FYNNEI. CDR3 length equals 15 residues. The DNA of the CDR3 is TGTGCCAGCAGTAAAGAAACAGGGGGCCCTCAGCCCCAGCATTTT. This gives the protein CASSKETGGPQPQHF. The variable domain in full, completed from reference TRBV2 and TRBJ1-5, reads EPEVTQTPSHQVTQMGQEVILRCVPISNHLYFYWYRQILGQKVEFLVSFYNNEISEKSEIFDDQFSVERPDGSNFTLKIRSTKLEDSAMYFCASSKETGGPQPQHFGDGTRLSIL.